This TCR beta chain was retrieved from a study of early T cells in non-severe SARS-CoV-2 infection. Background on the study: Sequencing of unsorted whole blood was done on bulk RNA, leaving chains unpaired.

Study results and limitations: Private and CD4 specificities were missed by VDJdb matching, skewed to anti-spike CD8.

Individual cDNA molecules received unique molecular identifiers during library preparation. MiXCR was run by TCRdb on the 5' RACE reads, yielding one entry per CDR3 protein. Of 68,000 or so distinct CDR3 sequences listed, 9% to 15% are singletons. This clonotype was counted ten times or more. Its matching antigen is unknown. V was shortened by 2 bases and J by 8 bases, with 15 bases between the two germline ends. Germline CDR1 and CDR2: GTSNPN and SVGIG (reference sequence). CDR3 length equals 13 residues. The TCR was taken from an adult who was a healthcare worker with PCR-confirmed SARS-CoV-2 infection or an uninfected control (not recorded which). V and J are TRBV30 and TRBJ1-1; D might be TRBD1 (6 bases). The sample comprised whole blood. The CDR3 loop is CAWSTVFQGEAFF. The CDR3 DNA sequence: TGTGCCTGGAGTACAGTGTTTCAGGGGGAAGCTTTCTTT.